One sample yielded the 20 T cell receptor beta chains listed below, sequenced in a study of shared clonotypes between healthy human individuals. Using immunoSEQ multiplex PCR, the repertoire was profiled, and TCRdb retains in-frame clones only, with some absent. The data contain around 700,000 clones, around 73% of them singletons. The material sequenced was memory CD4+ T cells sorted from blood. Subset here: CD45RA-negative fraction. These receptors were taken from a woman aged 30 to 39 in good health.

The rearrangement uses TRBV11-2 and TRBJ2-2, with 7 positions matching TRBD2. The CDR3 loop spans 16 amino acids. CDR1 and CDR2 (germline): SGHAT, FQNNGV. V trimming: 3 bases; J trimming: 2 bases; junction bases outside the gene matches: 6. The CDR3: CASSFSGTTNTGELFF. The CDR3 region has the DNA TGTGCCAGCAGCTTCTCCGGGACTACCAACACCGGGGAGCTGTTTTTT. Based on the CDR3 plus reference TRBV11-2 and TRBJ2-2, the full variable domain is EAGVAQSPRYKIIEKRQSVAFWCNPISGHATLYWYQQILGQGPKLLIQFQNNGVVDDSQLPKDRFSAERLKGVDSTLKIQPAKLEDSAVYLCASSFSGTTNTGELFFGEGSRLTVL.

This clone occurred a few times. This CDR3 reads CASSILRGSDTQYF. Here the CDR3 DNA reads TGTGCCAGCAGCATACTACGCGGCTCAGATACGCAGTATTTT. This chain joins TRBV7-9 and TRBJ2-3; D unresolved. CDR3 length: 14 amino acids. Looked up from germline, CDR1 is SEHNR and CDR2 is FQNEAQ (reference sequence). Trimming took 5 bases from V and 4 from J, leaving 13 bases between them.

V and J are TRBV4-1 and TRBJ2-7, with D perhaps matching TRBD1 (6 bases). Looked up from germline, CDR1 is MGHRA and CDR2 is YSYEKL. The length of the CDR3 is 12 residues. The V gene lost 5 bases and the J gene lost 3 bases, with 8 bases spanning the gap. CDR3 sequence: CASSKDSYEQYF. CDR3 in DNA: TGCGCCAGCAGCAAGGACAGCTACGAGCAGTACTTC.

This chain joins TRBV28 and TRBJ2-6; tentatively, D is TRBD2 (6 bases). This CDR3 contains 17 residues. Germline loops: CDR1 MDHEN, CDR2 SYDVKM. V shed 6 bases and J shed 0 bases, with 15 bases lying between them. CDR3 protein: CASRARDWGSGANVLTF. The CDR3 DNA follows: TGTGCCAGCAGGGCCCGGGACTGGGGCTCTGGGGCCAACGTCCTGACTTTC.

V and J are TRBV6-5 and TRBJ2-6; D is perhaps TRBD2 (6 bases). Germline CDR1 reads MNHEY; CDR2 reads SVGAGI. Trimming took 6 bases from V and 13 from J, leaving 22 bases between them. The CDR3 runs 15 residues. The chain's CDR3 is CASSASPGAGRVLTF. CDR3 DNA: TGTGCCAGCAGCGCCTCGCCGGGAGCCGGCCGGGTCCTGACTTTC.

The chain combines TRBV25-1 with TRBJ2-1; no reliable D call. The CDR3 spans 13 residues. The ends were cut back, 6 bases at V and 6 bases at J, with 12 bases in the middle. Germline loops: CDR1 MGHDK, CDR2 SYGVNS. CDR3 sequence: CASSGSTGNEQFF. In nucleotides, the CDR3 is TGTGCCAGCAGCGGGTCGACGGGCAATGAGCAGTTCTTC.

This clone was counted between two and nine times. V is TRBV28 and J is TRBJ2-5; D possibly corresponds to TRBD2 (6 bases). The V end lost 5 bases, the J end lost 5 bases, and 18 bases lay between the germline ends. CDR3 length: 15 amino acids. Germline CDR1 MDHEN, CDR2 SYDVKM. CDR3 protein: CASSPPPGAGETQYF. The CDR3 nucleotides read TGTGCCAGCAGTCCTCCCCCGGGAGCAGGGGAGACCCAGTACTTC.

The rearrangement links TRBV19 to TRBJ2-5; 7 nucleotides align to TRBD2. The J segment lost 5 bases and the V segment lost 4 bases, leaving 10 bases of the junction unmatched. Per germline, CDR1 LNHDA and CDR2 SQIVND (reference sequence). The CDR3 sequence is 15 residues long. CDR3 residues: CASSNGGRVRETQYF. The CDR3 DNA is TGTGCCAGTAGTAACGGCGGGAGAGTCCGGGAGACCCAGTACTTC.

The chain employs TRBV30 and TRBJ2-2, with TRBD2 matching over 9 bases. CDR3 length equals 17 residues. Per germline, CDR1 GTSNPN and CDR2 SVGIG (reference sequence). Germline trimming cut 0 bases from V and 5 bases from J; bases unmatched to any gene: 10. CDR3 in DNA: TGTGCCTGGAGTGTACGGGCTAGCGGGGCGGGGACCGGGGAGCTGTTTTTT. It translates to CAWSVRASGAGTGELFF.

This chain joins TRBV10-3 and TRBJ2-7; possibly TRBD2 for D (6 bases). The V gene lost 8 bases and the J gene lost 3 bases, with 17 bases spanning the gap. Germline CDR1 and CDR2: ENHRY and SYGVKD. The CDR3 length is 14 residues. CDR3 residues: CAIERGGTDYEQYF. The CDR3 region has the DNA TGTGCCATCGAGAGGGGCGGGACTGACTACGAGCAGTACTTC.

The gene calls are TRBV7-9 and TRBJ2-6; no reliable D call. The CDR3 consists of 16 residues. Trimming cost V 2 bases and J 0 bases, with 8 bases left between them. Germline CDR1 reads SEHNR; CDR2 reads FQNEAQ (reference sequence). CDR3 nucleotide sequence: TGTGCCAGCAGCTTAACTCCAAGCTCTGGGGCCAACGTCCTGACTTTC. This codes for CASSLTPSSGANVLTF.

Comments on this clone: The same CDR3 is also encoded by other DNA sequences in this sample. This chain connects TRBV19 to TRBJ1-5; D unclear. The CDR3 is made up of 14 amino acids. V lost 3 bases and J 2 bases, leaving 8 bases between the germline ends. Germline assignment: CDR1 LNHDA and CDR2 SQIVND (reference sequence). This CDR3 reads CASSMVGGNQPQHF. The CDR3 DNA sequence: TGTGCCAGTAGTATGGTTGGGGGCAATCAGCCCCAGCATTTT.

The genes are TRBV4-1 and TRBJ2-1, with TRBD2 identical over 14 bases. V dropped 6 bases and J dropped 7; count of bases not matched to a gene: 5. The germline V gene has CDR1 MGHRA and CDR2 YSYEKL. The CDR3 runs 15 residues. This chain's CDR3 is CASRRLAGGPNEQFF. The DNA for the CDR3 is TGCGCCAGCAGACGACTAGCGGGAGGGCCAAATGAGCAGTTCTTC.

The rearrangement uses TRBV6-6 and TRBJ2-3; the D gene is possibly TRBD1 (6 bases). The CDR3 consists of 15 residues. The germline gives CDR1 MNHNY, CDR2 SVGAGI (reference sequence). The V end lost 2 bases, the J end lost 2 bases, and 11 bases lay between the germline ends. The chain's CDR3 is CASSYMGAPTDTQYF. CDR3 sequence (DNA): TGTGCCAGCAGTTACATGGGGGCCCCCACAGATACGCAGTATTTT.

This clone has just one count. This chain joins TRBV5-1 and TRBJ2-5; possibly TRBD1 or TRBD2 for D (5 bases each). CDR3 length: 15 amino acids. Trimming left V 0 bases short and J 0 bases short, with 9 bases between. Germline CDR1 is SGHRS and CDR2 is YFSETQ. In DNA, the CDR3 is TGCGCCAGCAGCTTGGCATGGGGGAACCAAGAGACCCAGTACTTC. It yields the protein CASSLAWGNQETQYF.

This clone was detected a few times. Distinct nucleotide sequences in the sample also encode this CDR3. The rearrangement links TRBV4-1 to TRBJ1-2, with TRBD1 matching 8 bases. The J segment lost 4 bases and the V segment lost 1 base, leaving 5 bases of the junction unmatched. Germline V CDR1 and CDR2: MGHRA, YSYEKL. The CDR3 totals 15 residues. The CDR3: CASSQGGQGGYGYTF. DNA for the CDR3: TGCGCCAGCAGCCAAGGAGGACAGGGCGGCTATGGCTACACCTTC.

The CDR3 region has the DNA TGTGCCAGCAGCCAATCGGGACTTGATGCCTACGAGCAGTACTTC. This gives the protein CASSQSGLDAYEQYF. The chain combines TRBV11-2 with TRBJ2-7; D perhaps matches TRBD2 (6 bases). Germline assignment: CDR1 SGHAT and CDR2 FQNNGV. Trimming took off 5 bases at V and 2 bases at J, with 16 bases between the two ends. The CDR3 totals 15 residues.

The rearrangement uses TRBV5-5 and TRBJ2-3; 11 nucleotides line up with TRBD2. The germline CDR1 and CDR2 sequences are SGHKS and YYEKEE (reference sequence). The trim removed 0 bases at V and 3 bases at J, leaving 3 bases unmatched. This CDR3 region has 16 residues. CDR3 DNA: TGTGCCAGCAGCTTGGCCCTAGCGGGAGGAACAGATACGCAGTATTTT. Its protein is CASSLALAGGTDTQYF.

The chain uses TRBV5-1 and TRBJ2-1; the match to TRBD2 covers 8 bases. Trimming at V came to 3 bases and at J to 1 base, leaving 3 bases not matched to a gene. CDR1 and CDR2 from the germline V gene are SGHRS and YFSETQ. This CDR3 has 15 residues. The CDR3 nucleotides read TGCGCCAGCAGCTACCTAGCGGGTTCCTACAATGAGCAGTTCTTC. It specifies CASSYLAGSYNEQFF.

The rearrangement links TRBV5-1 to TRBJ1-3; D perhaps matches TRBD1 (5 bases). The CDR3 loop spans 15 amino acids. The germline V and J ends were trimmed by 3 bases and 0 bases, with 10 bases remaining between them. Germline-derived CDR1 and CDR2 are SGHRS and YFSETQ. CDR3 nucleotide sequence: TGCGCCAGCAGCTCTTCGGGGACCTCTGGAAACACCATATATTTT. Translating it yields CASSSSGTSGNTIYF. Full variable domain (outside the CDR3, taken from reference TRBV5-1 and TRBJ1-3): KAGVTQTPRYLIKTRGQQVTLSCSPISGHRSVSWYQQTPGQGLQFLFEYFSETQRNKGNFPGRFSGRQFSNSRSEMNVSTLELGDSALYLCASSSSGTSGNTIYFGEGSWLTVV.